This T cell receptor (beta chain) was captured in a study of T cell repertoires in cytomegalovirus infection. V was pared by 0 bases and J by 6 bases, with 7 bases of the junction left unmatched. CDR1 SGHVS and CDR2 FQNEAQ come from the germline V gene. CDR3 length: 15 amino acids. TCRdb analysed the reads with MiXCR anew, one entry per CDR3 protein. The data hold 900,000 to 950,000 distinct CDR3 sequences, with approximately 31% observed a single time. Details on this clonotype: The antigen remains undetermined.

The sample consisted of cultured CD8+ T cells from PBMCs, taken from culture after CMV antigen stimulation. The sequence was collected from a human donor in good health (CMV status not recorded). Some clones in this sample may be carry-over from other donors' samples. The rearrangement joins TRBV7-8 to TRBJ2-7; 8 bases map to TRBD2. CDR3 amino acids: CASSLAGTAGGEQYV. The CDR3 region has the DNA TGTGCCAGCAGCTTAGCAGGGACCGCGGGAGGCGAGCAGTACGTC.